The entry below gives a single T cell receptor beta chain sequence along with its context. Its antigen is as yet unknown. The germline V gene has CDR1 SGHTA and CDR2 FQGNSA. V lost 1 base and J 2 bases, leaving 9 bases between the germline ends. The CDR3 is 15 amino acids. In making TCR beta libraries, quantitative 5'-RACE with molecular barcodes was used. A single record per CDR3 protein comes from TCRdb applying MiXCR to the 5' RACE reads. Of about 110,000 distinct CDR3 sequences in the sample, approximately 25% were seen once. These data are taken from a study of CD8 T cells in ankylosing spondylitis. Study results and limitations: Reactive arthritis synovial fluid and blood were previously reported to contain some motif variants. Blood of patients with ankylosing spondylitis appeared to be characterized by a TCR beta motif of several highly homologous variants. Disease-linked clones reportedly concentrated significantly in matched ankylosing spondylitis synovial fluid.

V usage is TRBV7-2 and J usage is TRBJ2-1; unclear D gene. This TCR derives from a male donor with ankylosing spondylitis. Sequenced input: synovial fluid, either unsorted or a sorted T cell fraction (not recorded which). The CDR3 region has the DNA TGTGCCAGCAGCTTAGGTCCCTCAACCTACAATGAGCAGTTCTTC. Its translation is CASSLGPSTYNEQFF. Full variable domain (rest looked up from reference TRBV7-2 and TRBJ2-1): GAGVSQSPSNKVTEKGKDVELRCDPISGHTALYWYRQSLGQGLEFLIYFQGNSAPDKSGLPSDRFSAERTGGSVSTLTIQRTQQEDSAVYLCASSLGPSTYNEQFFGPGTRLTVL.